This TCR beta chain is from a study of cytomegalovirus exposure and HLA in healthy donors. Study context: Around 80 million unique TCRs from HLA-typed donors were held in an early data release. For the approximately 410 genotyped donors, 75% to 90% fell within the Caucasian-associated ancestry cluster. The study, taken as a whole, reports: Donor immune exposure was known only as CMV serostatus.

13 Jbeta primers and 60 Vbeta primers were used for the PCR. Clones were read by immunoSEQ multiplex PCR, and TCRdb kept only the in-frame ones, dropping some. The sample records 120,000 or so clones, around 82% being singletons. This clone appeared a few times. Its antigen is undetermined. V gave up 1 base and J gave up 5 bases; unmatched junction bases: 5. Germline values: CDR1 SGHRS, CDR2 YFSETQ. CDR3 length: 14 amino acids. This receptor was obtained from a male donor in good health and CMV-seropositive. The sample taken for sequencing was PBMCs. The V call is TRBV5-1, the J call TRBJ2-5; 7 positions match TRBD2. The CDR3 sequence is CASSLFREGETQYF. The CDR3 nucleotides are TGCGCCAGCAGCTTGTTCAGGGAGGGGGAGACCCAGTACTTC.